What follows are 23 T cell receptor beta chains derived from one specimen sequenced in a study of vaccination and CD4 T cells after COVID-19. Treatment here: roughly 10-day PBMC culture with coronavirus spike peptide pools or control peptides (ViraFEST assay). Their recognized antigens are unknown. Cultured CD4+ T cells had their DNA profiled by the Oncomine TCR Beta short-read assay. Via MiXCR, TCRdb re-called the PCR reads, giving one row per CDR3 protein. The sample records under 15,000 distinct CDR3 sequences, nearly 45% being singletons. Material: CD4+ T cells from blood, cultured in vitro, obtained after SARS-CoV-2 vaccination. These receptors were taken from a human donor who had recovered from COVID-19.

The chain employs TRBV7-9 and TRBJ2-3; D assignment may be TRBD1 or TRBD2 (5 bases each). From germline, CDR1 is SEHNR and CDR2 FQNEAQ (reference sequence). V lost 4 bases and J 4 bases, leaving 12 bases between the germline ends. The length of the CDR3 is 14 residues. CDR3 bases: TGTGCCAGCAGCTCGGGGCCCCATCCAGATACGCAGTATTTT. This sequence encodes CASSSGPHPDTQYF.

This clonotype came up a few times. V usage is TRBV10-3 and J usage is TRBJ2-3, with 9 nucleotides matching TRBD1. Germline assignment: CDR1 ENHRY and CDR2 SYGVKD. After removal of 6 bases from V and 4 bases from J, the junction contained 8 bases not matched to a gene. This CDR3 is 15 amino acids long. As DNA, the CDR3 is TGTGCCATCAGGAACCGGGACAGGGTGGCAGATACGCAGTATTTT. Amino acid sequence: CAIRNRDRVADTQYF.

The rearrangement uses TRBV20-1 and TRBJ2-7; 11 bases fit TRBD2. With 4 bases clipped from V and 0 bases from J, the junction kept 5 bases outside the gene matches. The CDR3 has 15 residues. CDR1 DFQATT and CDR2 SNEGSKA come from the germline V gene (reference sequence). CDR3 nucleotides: TGCAGTGCTACGGGGACTAGCGGAGACTCCTACGAGCAGTACTTC. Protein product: CSATGTSGDSYEQYF.

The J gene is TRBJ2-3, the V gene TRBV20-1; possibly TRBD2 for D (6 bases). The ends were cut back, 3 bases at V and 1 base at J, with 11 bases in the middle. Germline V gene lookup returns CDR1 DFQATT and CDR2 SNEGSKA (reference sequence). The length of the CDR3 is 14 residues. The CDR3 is CSASGGEGTDTQYF. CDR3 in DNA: TGCAGTGCTAGCGGCGGGGAAGGCACAGATACGCAGTATTTT.

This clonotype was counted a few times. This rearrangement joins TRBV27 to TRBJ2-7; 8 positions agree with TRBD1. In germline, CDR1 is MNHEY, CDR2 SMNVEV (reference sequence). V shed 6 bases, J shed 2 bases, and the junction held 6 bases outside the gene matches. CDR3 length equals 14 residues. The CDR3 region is CASSGTGTTYEQYF. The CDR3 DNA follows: TGTGCCAGCAGCGGGACAGGAACGACCTACGAGCAGTACTTC.

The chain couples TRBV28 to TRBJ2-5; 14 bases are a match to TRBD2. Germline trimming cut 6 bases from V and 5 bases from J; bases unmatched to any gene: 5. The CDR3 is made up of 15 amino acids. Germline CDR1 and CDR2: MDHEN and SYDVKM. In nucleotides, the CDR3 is TGTGCCAGCAGATCGACTAGCGGGAGGGAGGAGACCCAGTACTTC. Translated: CASRSTSGREETQYF.

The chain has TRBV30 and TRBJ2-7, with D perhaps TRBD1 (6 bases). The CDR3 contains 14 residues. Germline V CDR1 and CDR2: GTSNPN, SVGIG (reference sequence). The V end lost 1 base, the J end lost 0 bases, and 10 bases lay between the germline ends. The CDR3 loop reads CAWSEDSLSYEQYF. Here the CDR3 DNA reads TGTGCCTGGAGTGAGGACAGCCTCTCCTACGAGCAGTACTTC.

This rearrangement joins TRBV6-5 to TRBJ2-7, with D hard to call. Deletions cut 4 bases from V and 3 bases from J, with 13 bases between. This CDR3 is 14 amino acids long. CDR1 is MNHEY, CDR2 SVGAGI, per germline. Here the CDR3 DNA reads TGTGCCAGCAGTTTATCAATTGTCAACTACGAGCAGTACTTC. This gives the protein CASSLSIVNYEQYF.

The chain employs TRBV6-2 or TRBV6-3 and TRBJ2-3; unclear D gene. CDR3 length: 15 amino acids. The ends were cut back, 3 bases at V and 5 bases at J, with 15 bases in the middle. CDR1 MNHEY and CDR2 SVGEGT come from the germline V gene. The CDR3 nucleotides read TGTGCCAGCAGTTATCGGTCGATAGAAATAGATACGCAGTATTTT. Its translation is CASSYRSIEIDTQYF.

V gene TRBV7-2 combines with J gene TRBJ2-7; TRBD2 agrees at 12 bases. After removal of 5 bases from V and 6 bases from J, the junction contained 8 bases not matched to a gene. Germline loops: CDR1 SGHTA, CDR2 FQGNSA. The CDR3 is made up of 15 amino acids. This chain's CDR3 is CASSGRTSGIFEQYF. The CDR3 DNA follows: TGTGCCAGCAGCGGACGGACTAGCGGGATTTTCGAGCAGTACTTC.

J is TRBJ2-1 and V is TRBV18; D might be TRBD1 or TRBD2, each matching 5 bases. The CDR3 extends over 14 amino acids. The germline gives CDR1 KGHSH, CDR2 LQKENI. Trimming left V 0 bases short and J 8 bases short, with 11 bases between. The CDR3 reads CASSPPSGRYEQFF. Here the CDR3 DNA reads TGTGCCAGCTCACCACCGTCGGGGCGATATGAGCAGTTCTTC.

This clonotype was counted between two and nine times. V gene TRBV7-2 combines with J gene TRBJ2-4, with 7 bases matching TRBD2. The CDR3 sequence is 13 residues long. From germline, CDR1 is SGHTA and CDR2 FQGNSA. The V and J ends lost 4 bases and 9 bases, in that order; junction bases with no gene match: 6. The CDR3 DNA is TGTGCCAGCAGCTCACTCCTAGCGGCCATTCAGTACTTC. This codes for CASSSLLAAIQYF.

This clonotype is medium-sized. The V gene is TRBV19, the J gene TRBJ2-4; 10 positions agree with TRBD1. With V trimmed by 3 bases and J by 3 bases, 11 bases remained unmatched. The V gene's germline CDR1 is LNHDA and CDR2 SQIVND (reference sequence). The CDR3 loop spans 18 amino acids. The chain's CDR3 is CASSMKTGGNDGKNIQYF. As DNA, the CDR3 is TGTGCCAGTAGTATGAAGACAGGGGGCAATGACGGCAAAAACATTCAGTACTTC.

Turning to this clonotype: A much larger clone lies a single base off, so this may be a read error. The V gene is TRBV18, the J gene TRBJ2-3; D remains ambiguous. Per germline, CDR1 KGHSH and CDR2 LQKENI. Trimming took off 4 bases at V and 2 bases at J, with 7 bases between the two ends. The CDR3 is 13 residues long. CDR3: CASSQKNTDTQYF. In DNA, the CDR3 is TGTGCCAGCTCACAAAAAAACACAGATACGCAGTATTTT.

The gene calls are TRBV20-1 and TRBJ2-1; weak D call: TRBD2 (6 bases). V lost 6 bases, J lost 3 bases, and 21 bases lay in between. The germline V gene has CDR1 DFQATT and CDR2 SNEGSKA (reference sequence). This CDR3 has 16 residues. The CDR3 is CSAFSRTPGVYNEQFF. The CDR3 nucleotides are TGCAGTGCCTTCTCGCGCACCCCGGGGGTCTACAATGAGCAGTTCTTC.

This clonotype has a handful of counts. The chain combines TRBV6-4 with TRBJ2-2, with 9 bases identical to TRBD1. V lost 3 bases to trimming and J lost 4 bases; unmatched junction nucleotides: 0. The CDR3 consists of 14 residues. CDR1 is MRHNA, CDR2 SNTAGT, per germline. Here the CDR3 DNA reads TGTGCCAGCAGTGAGGGACAGGGCACCGGGGAGCTGTTTTTT. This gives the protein CASSEGQGTGELFF.

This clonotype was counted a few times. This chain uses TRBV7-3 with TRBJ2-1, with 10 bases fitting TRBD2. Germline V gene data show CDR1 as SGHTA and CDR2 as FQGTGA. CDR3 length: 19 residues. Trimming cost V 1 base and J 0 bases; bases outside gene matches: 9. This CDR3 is CASSLRASGGGSSYNEQFF. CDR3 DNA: TGTGCCAGCAGCTTAAGGGCTAGCGGGGGTGGAAGCTCCTACAATGAGCAGTTCTTC.

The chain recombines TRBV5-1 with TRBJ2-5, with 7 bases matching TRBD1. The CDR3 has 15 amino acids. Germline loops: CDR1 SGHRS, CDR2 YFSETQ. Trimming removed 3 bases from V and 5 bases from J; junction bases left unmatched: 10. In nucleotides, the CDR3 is TGCGCCAGCAGCTCGCCGACAGGGTTCAGGGAGACCCAGTACTTC. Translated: CASSSPTGFRETQYF.

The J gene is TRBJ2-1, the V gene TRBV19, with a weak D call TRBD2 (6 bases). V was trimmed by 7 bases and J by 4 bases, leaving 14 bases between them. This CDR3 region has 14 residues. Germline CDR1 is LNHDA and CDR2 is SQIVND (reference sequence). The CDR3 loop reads CASIGSGPYNEQFF. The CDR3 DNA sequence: TGTGCCAGTATAGGTAGCGGTCCATACAATGAGCAGTTCTTC.

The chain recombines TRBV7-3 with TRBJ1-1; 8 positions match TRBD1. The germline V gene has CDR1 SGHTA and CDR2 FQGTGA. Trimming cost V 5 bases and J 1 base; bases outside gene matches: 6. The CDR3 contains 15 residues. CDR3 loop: CASSLTGDGNTEAFF. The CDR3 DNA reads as TGTGCCAGCAGCCTGACAGGGGATGGGAACACTGAAGCTTTCTTT.

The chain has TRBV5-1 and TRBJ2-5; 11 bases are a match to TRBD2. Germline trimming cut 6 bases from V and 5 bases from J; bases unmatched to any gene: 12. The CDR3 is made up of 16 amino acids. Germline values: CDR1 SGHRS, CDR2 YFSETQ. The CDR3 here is CASTPRGSGRVETQYF. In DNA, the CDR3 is TGCGCCAGCACCCCCCGAGGTAGCGGGAGGGTGGAGACCCAGTACTTC.

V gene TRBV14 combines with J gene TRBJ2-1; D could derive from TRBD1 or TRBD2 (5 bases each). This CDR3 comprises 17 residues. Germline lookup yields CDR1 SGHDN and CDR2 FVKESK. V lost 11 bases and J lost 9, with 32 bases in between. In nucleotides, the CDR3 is TGTGCCGGGGGTCGGGGCTGTCGGAGACGGGCTCTTTGTGAGCAGTTCTTC. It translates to CAGGRGCRRRALCEQFF. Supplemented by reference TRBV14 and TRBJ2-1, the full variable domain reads EAGVTQFPSHSVIEKGQTVTLRCDPISGHDNLYWYRRVMGKEIKFLLHFVKESKQDESGMPNNRFLAERTGGTYSTLKVQPAELEDSGVYFCAGGRGCRRRALCEQFFGPGTRLTVL.

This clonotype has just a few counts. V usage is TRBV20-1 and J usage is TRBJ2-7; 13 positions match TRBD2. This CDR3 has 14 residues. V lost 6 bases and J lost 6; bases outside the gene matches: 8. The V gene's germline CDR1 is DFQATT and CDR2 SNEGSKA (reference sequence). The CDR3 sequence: CSAPTSGRTREQYF. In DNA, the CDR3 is TGCAGTGCGCCGACTAGCGGGAGGACTCGCGAGCAGTACTTC.